This T cell receptor (beta chain) is from a study of cytomegalovirus exposure and HLA in healthy donors. Overall study results and limits: Sequencing likely generated an artifact that appeared as a cluster of highly shared sequence variants. What a later analysis reportedly showed was that an Asian-associated ancestry cluster had fewer N-insertions than the approximately 700-donor mean. CMV serostatus stood as the only immune exposure information on hand.

As concerns this clone: Its antigen is unknown.

With 60 Vbeta and 13 Jbeta primers, the PCR was carried out. Produced via immunoSEQ multiplex PCR; TCRdb's table is partial and in-frame only. The table shows 95,000 to 150,000 clones, with roughly 76% occurring only once. Material: PBMCs. This clonotype originated in a man aged 30 to 45 in good health and CMV-seronegative.

For the CDR3, the DNA is TGTGCCAGCAGGAAGGACTCCAATCAGCCCCAGCATTTT. Its translation is CASRKDSNQPQHF. V is TRBV2 and J is TRBJ1-5, with unresolved D. V lost 6 bases to trimming and J lost 3 bases, with 9 bases between them. The CDR3 extends over 13 amino acids. Per the germline V gene, CDR1 is SNHLY and CDR2 is FYNNEI.